These T cell receptor beta chains were read from a single sample in a study of T cell responses to AZD1222 COVID-19 vaccine. This table comes from immunoSEQ multiplex PCR, and its TCRdb copy is limited to in-frame clones, with some not included. The sample lists about 97,000 clones; about 88% were seen once. Material: peripheral blood, obtained on day 0 of AZD1222 vaccination. The source of these receptors is an adult in good health. CDR3s include the opening cysteine and the closing phenylalanine or tryptophan. A D gene is named only where the DNA matches it firmly. A clone size is listed for some rows: how often the clone was seen (once, few, many), or a class if it is expanded.

size	J	V	D	CDR3	DNA
NA	TRBJ2-1	TRBV5-1	TRBD2	CASSLLAGALEQFF	TGCGCCAGCAGCTTACTAGCGGGGGCTCTGGAGCAGTTCTTC
NA	TRBJ1-1	TRBV7-3	NA	CASSPPGNTEAFF	TGTGCCAGCAGCCCCCCGGGGAACACTGAAGCTTTCTTT
NA	TRBJ2-5	TRBV5-4	NA	CASSWTGNPEETQYF	TGTGCCAGCAGCTGGACTGGTAATCCTGAAGAGACCCAGTACTTC
NA	TRBJ2-3	TRBV13	TRBD2	CASSPVGTSGDSTDTQYF	TGTGCCAGCAGCCCAGTAGGGACTAGCGGGGACAGCACAGATACGCAGTATTTT
few	TRBJ1-6	TRBV6-2/TRBV6-3	NA	CASSYSARTDFYNSPLHF	TGTGCCAGCAGTTACTCTGCCCGGACAGACTTCTATAATTCACCCCTCCACTTT
NA	TRBJ1-5	TRBV3-1/TRBV3-2	NA	CASSQLGLDQPQHF	TGTGCCAGCAGCCAGTTAGGGTTGGATCAGCCCCAGCATTTT
NA	TRBJ1-5	TRBV7-8	TRBD1	CASSLSQGDQPQHF	TGTGCCAGCAGCTTGTCCCAGGGGGATCAGCCCCAGCATTTT
NA	TRBJ1-5	TRBV28	TRBD1	CASSGGQYSNQPQHF	TGTGCCAGCAGCGGGGGACAGTATAGCAATCAGCCCCAGCATTTT
NA	TRBJ2-5	TRBV19	NA	CASSVQGLETQYF	TGTGCCAGTAGTGTACAGGGTCTGGAGACCCAGTACTTC
NA	TRBJ2-7	TRBV19	NA	CASKERSSSYEQYF	TGTGCCAGTAAGGAACGGAGTAGCTCCTACGAGCAGTACTTC
once	TRBJ2-7	TRBV6-2/TRBV6-3	TRBD2	CASSATGTSIFRTYEQYF	TGTGCCAGCAGCGCGACCGGGACTAGCATTTTCAGGACCTACGAGCAGTACTTC
NA	TRBJ1-4	TRBV19	NA	CASSIVPPRKLFF	TGTGCCAGTAGTATAGTCCCCCCGAGAAAACTGTTTTTT
NA	TRBJ1-6	TRBV5-1	NA	CASFDGTWDSPLHF	TGCGCCAGCTTTGATGGAACTTGGGATTCACCCCTCCACTTT
NA	TRBJ2-5	TRBV7-2	NA	CASSLGYSRPRETQYF	TGTGCCAGCAGCTTAGGGTATAGCCGCCCTCGGGAGACCCAGTACTTC
NA	TRBJ1-1	TRBV18	TRBD1	CASSLIPGGGTEAFF	TGTGCCAGCTCGCTGATTCCAGGGGGCGGGACTGAAGCTTTCTTT
NA	TRBJ1-1	TRBV27	TRBD1	CASSLTGANTEAFF	TGTGCCAGCAGTCTAACAGGGGCGAACACTGAAGCTTTCTTT
NA	TRBJ1-1	TRBV3-1/TRBV3-2	TRBD1	CASSLKQGGRAFF	TGTGCCAGCAGCCTCAAACAGGGGGGGAGAGCTTTCTTT
NA	TRBJ1-4	TRBV5-8	NA	CASSSRSQLNEKLFF	TGTGCCAGCAGCTCGCGGAGTCAACTTAATGAAAAACTGTTTTTT
NA	TRBJ2-1	TRBV3-1/TRBV3-2	TRBD2	CASSRIAWIAGERSEQFF	TGTGCCAGCAGCCGCATCGCGTGGATAGCGGGAGAGCGGAGTGAGCAGTTCTTC
once	TRBJ2-5	TRBV6-5	NA	CASSGEGTGQETQYF	TGTGCCAGCAGCGGGGAGGGGACAGGTCAAGAGACCCAGTACTTC
once	TRBJ2-2	TRBV11-2	TRBD1	CASSVYRGTNTGELFF	TGTGCCAGCAGCGTTTACAGGGGCACCAACACCGGGGAGCTGTTTTTT
NA	TRBJ1-1	TRBV7-9	TRBD1	CASSRDREAEAFF	TGTGCCAGCAGCCGTGACAGGGAAGCTGAAGCTTTCTTT
NA	TRBJ1-6	TRBV5-5	NA	CATSTSGNSPLHF	TGTGCCACCTCGACCTCTGGGAATTCACCCCTCCACTTT
NA	TRBJ2-7	TRBV19	NA	CASSRDAGASSYEQYF	TGTGCCAGTAGTCGAGATGCGGGGGCGAGCTCCTACGAGCAGTACTTC
NA	TRBJ2-7	TRBV27	NA	CASSFRGSSYEQYF	TGTGCCAGCAGTTTCCGGGGGTCCTCCTACGAGCAGTACTTC
NA	TRBJ1-2	TRBV3-1/TRBV3-2	TRBD1	CASSQTSGQNYGYTF	TGTGCCAGCAGCCAAACCTCGGGACAGAACTATGGCTACACCTTC
NA	TRBJ2-7	TRBV28	TRBD2	CATGGWSGEQYF	TGTGCCACCGGGGGGTGGTCGGGGGAGCAGTACTTC
NA	TRBJ2-1	TRBV12-3/TRBV12-4	NA	CASSLAYNAQFF	TGTGCCAGCAGTCTAGCCTACAATGCGCAGTTCTTC
NA	TRBJ2-2	TRBV14	NA	CASSHTRGEAGELFF	TGTGCCAGCAGCCATACCCGCGGGGAGGCCGGGGAGCTGTTTTTT
NA	TRBJ1-2	TRBV3-1/TRBV3-2	NA	CASSQGWQYPYGYTF	TGTGCCAGCAGCCAAGGTTGGCAGTACCCTTATGGCTACACCTTC
NA	TRBJ1-5	TRBV19	NA	CASSTRQDQPQHF	TGTGCCAGTAGTACCCGACAAGATCAGCCCCAGCATTTT
NA	TRBJ1-1	TRBV18	NA	CASSPGRTLNTEAFF	TGTGCCAGCTCACCGGGGCGGACCCTGAACACTGAAGCTTTCTTT